One sample yielded the 4 T cell receptor beta chains listed below, sequenced in a study of cytomegalovirus exposure and HLA in healthy donors. A multiplex PCR was run with 60 Vbeta primers and 13 Jbeta primers. Sequenced by immunoSEQ multiplex PCR; TCRdb stores in-frame clones only, minus some. The data contain 85,000 to 100,000 clones, roughly 60% of them singletons. Source material: PBMCs. These receptors were collected from a human donor in good health.

The chain joins TRBV13 to TRBJ1-1; D possibly corresponds to TRBD1 (5 bases). Germline loops: CDR1 PRHDT, CDR2 FYEKMQ (reference sequence). Trimming stripped 0 bases from V and 4 bases from J, with 9 bases between. This CDR3 comprises 14 residues. CDR3 bases: TGTGCCAGCAGCTTAGGCCCAGGGTCCACTGAAGCTTTCTTT. Translated, it gives CASSLGPGSTEAFF.

CDR3 residues: CASSLGTGVPWGYTF. The CDR3 region has the DNA TGCGCCAGCAGCTTGGGGACAGGGGTTCCTTGGGGCTACACCTTC. The chain links TRBV5-1 to TRBJ1-2, with TRBD1 matching over 9 bases. CDR3 length: 15 amino acids. The junction had 8 bases not matched to a gene; V was cut back by 0 bases and J by 8 bases. From germline, CDR1 is SGHRS and CDR2 YFSETQ.

This chain connects TRBV30 to TRBJ1-2, with 10 positions matching TRBD1. The germline gives CDR1 GTSNPN, CDR2 SVGIG (reference sequence). CDR3 size: 13 residues. J lost 4 bases, V lost 6 bases, and 5 bases had no gene match. This CDR3 is CACQGTGVYGYTF. CDR3 DNA sequence: TGTGCCTGCCAGGGGACAGGGGTCTATGGCTACACCTTC.

The chain is built from TRBV7-3 and TRBJ2-1; 8 bases match TRBD2. V was clipped by 1 base and J by 0 bases; unmatched bases: 5. The CDR3 consists of 17 residues. Germline V gene sequence: CDR1 SGHTA, CDR2 FQGTGA. The CDR3 protein is CASSLRSRGASYNEQFF. For the CDR3, the DNA is TGTGCCAGCAGCTTAAGATCGCGGGGGGCCTCCTACAATGAGCAGTTCTTC.